This passage covers 30 T cell receptor beta chains from one sample sequenced in a study of post-analysis software for immune sequencing data. Carried by the TCR beta cDNA libraries were unique molecular identifiers. TCRdb used MiXCR to reprocess the PCR reads, holding one entry per CDR3 protein. The sample contains about 770,000 distinct CDR3 sequences, around 46% of which appear only once. No antigen has been assigned to these receptors. Whole-study findings and limits: The five TRBV segments detected at higher frequency in patients than in controls included TRBV5-6, TRBV5-1 and TRBV20-1.

The sequenced sample was blood. The origin of the receptors is a girl under 18 with multiple sclerosis.

This clonotype was detected only a few times. This chain connects TRBV4-1 to TRBJ1-5; 7 positions match TRBD1. Germline CDR1 MGHRA, CDR2 YSYEKL. V lost 1 base to trimming and J lost 5 bases; unmatched junction nucleotides: 8. This CDR3 is 16 amino acids long. This chain's CDR3 is CASSQGQGGFDQPQHF. The DNA for the CDR3 is TGCGCCAGCAGCCAAGGACAGGGTGGATTTGATCAGCCCCAGCATTTT.

This clonotype was detected many times. The junction departs from germline at one end; a sequencing error may be responsible. The CDR3 DNA follows: TGTGCCAGCAACTTATTTAGCAATCAGCCCCAGCATTTT. Residues: CASNLFSNQPQHF. This chain joins TRBV7-8 and TRBJ1-5, with D unresolved. The CDR3 contains 13 residues. Germline V gives CDR1 SGHVS, CDR2 FQNEAQ.

This chain links TRBV6-5 with TRBJ2-7; 10 bases align to TRBD2. The V gene's germline CDR1 is MNHEY and CDR2 SVGAGI. The CDR3 length is 16 residues. Trimming took 8 bases from V and 4 from J; bases not matched to a gene: 14. The DNA for the CDR3 is TGTGCCAGCTCCGGGCCTCGGACTAGCGGAGGGTACGAGCAGTACTTC. It encodes CASSGPRTSGGYEQYF.

The sample holds a few counts of this clonotype. The chain's CDR3 is CASSVDYTDTQYF. CDR3 DNA sequence: TGTGCCAGCAGTGTGGACTACACAGATACGCAGTATTTT. The chain recombines TRBV12-3 or TRBV12-4 with TRBJ2-3, with D tentatively TRBD2 (6 bases). The length of the CDR3 is 13 residues. V was cut by 5 bases and J by 2 bases, with 8 bases left in between.

The chain joins TRBV12-3 or TRBV12-4 to TRBJ1-2; D ambiguous. With 3 bases removed from V and 0 bases from J, the gap between germline ends came to 5 bases. The CDR3 length is 13 residues. As DNA, the CDR3 is TGTGCCAGCAGTTTCGTCACTAACTATGGCTACACCTTC. It codes for CASSFVTNYGYTF.

The J gene is TRBJ1-1, the V gene TRBV15; TRBD1 matches 7 bases. The CDR3 is made up of 14 amino acids. J was trimmed by 1 base and V by 4 bases; bases with no gene match: 3. CDR1 and CDR2 from the germline V gene are LNHNV and YYDKDF (reference sequence). The CDR3 spells CATSTDRENTEAFF. DNA for the CDR3: TGTGCCACCAGCACCGACAGGGAGAACACTGAAGCTTTCTTT. Full variable domain (rest looked up from reference TRBV15 and TRBJ1-1): DAMVIQNPRYQVTQFGKPVTLSCSQTLNHNVMYWYQQKSSQAPKLLFHYYDKDFNNEADTPDNFQSRRPNTSFCFLDIRSPGLGDTAMYLCATSTDRENTEAFFGQGTRLTVV.

V and J are TRBV7-2 and TRBJ2-1, with 10 bases fitting TRBD1. The CDR3 spans 14 residues. CDR1 and CDR2 from the germline V gene are SGHTA and FQGNSA. V lost 5 bases, J lost 8 bases, and 6 bases stayed unmatched. Here the CDR3 DNA reads TGTGCCAGCAGCACCGACAGGGGGCTGGATGAGCAGTTCTTC. Its protein is CASSTDRGLDEQFF.

The gene calls are TRBV20-1 and TRBJ2-5; D possibly corresponds to TRBD2 (5 bases). The J call may be wrong; the DNA end is better matched by TRBJ2-7. CDR3 size: 12 residues. CDR1 DFQATT and CDR2 SNEGSKA come from the germline V gene (reference sequence). In DNA, the CDR3 is TGCAGGGCTCCAGGAGGAAGGGACGAGCAGTACTTC. Its translation: CRAPGGRDEQYF.

The chain uses TRBV6-4 and TRBJ2-1; 8 bases agree with TRBD1. With 4 bases clipped from V and 2 bases from J, the junction kept 7 bases outside the gene matches. CDR3 length equals 16 residues. Per germline, CDR1 MRHNA and CDR2 SNTAGT. The CDR3 sequence: CASSAFGGQAYNEQFF. In DNA, the CDR3 is TGTGCCAGCAGTGCCTTCGGGGGACAGGCCTACAATGAGCAGTTCTTC.

This clonotype occurred a few times. The chain has TRBV12-3 or TRBV12-4 and TRBJ2-5; D possibly corresponds to TRBD2 (7 bases). Trimming took 8 bases from V and 5 from J, leaving 15 bases between them. This CDR3 is built from 13 residues. DNA for the CDR3: TGTGCCAGCCGAACGGGGGGCAGGGAGACCCAGTACTTC. It encodes CASRTGGRETQYF.

This clonotype showed up just a few times. V and J are TRBV20-1 and TRBJ2-7, with D possibly being TRBD2 (5 bases). CDR3 length: 13 residues. The germline CDR1 and CDR2 sequences are DFQATT and SNEGSKA (reference sequence). Trimming took off 4 bases at V and 0 bases at J, with 10 bases between the two ends. CDR3 protein: CSANQEDSYEQYF. DNA of the CDR3: TGCAGTGCTAACCAGGAGGACTCCTACGAGCAGTACTTC.

V usage is TRBV18 and J usage is TRBJ2-1; TRBD1 matches 8 bases. V shed 2 bases and J 5 bases; nucleotides not matched to a gene: 8. Per germline, CDR1 KGHSH and CDR2 LQKENI. This CDR3 has 16 residues. The CDR3: CASSPRATGDHNEQFF. The DNA for the CDR3 is TGTGCCAGCTCACCAAGGGCGACAGGGGACCACAATGAGCAGTTCTTC.

In this sample, this clonotype turned up a few times. CDR3 DNA sequence: TGTGCCACCAGTGGACAAACCCCGGACACCTTTCGGACAGATACGCAGTATTTT. Residues: CATSGQTPDTFRTDTQYF. The chain joins TRBV24-1 to TRBJ2-3; D may be TRBD1 (5 bases). The length of the CDR3 is 18 residues. Deletions cut 5 bases from V and 3 bases from J, with 23 bases between. CDR1 and CDR2 (germline): KGHDR, SFDVKD.

The rearrangement uses TRBV6-1 and TRBJ1-1; the match to TRBD1 covers 8 bases. Per the germline V gene, CDR1 is MNHNS and CDR2 is SASEGT. The CDR3 sequence is 13 residues long. The V segment lost 6 bases and the J segment 7 bases; nucleotides outside the gene matches: 7. The CDR3 protein is CASRMSGTGEAFF. As DNA, the CDR3 is TGTGCCAGCAGAATGTCCGGGACAGGTGAAGCTTTCTTT.

V gene TRBV6-1 combines with J gene TRBJ2-7; D assignment may be TRBD1 or TRBD2 (5 bases each). The ends were cut back, 4 bases at V and 2 bases at J, with 15 bases in the middle. This CDR3 is built from 15 residues. CDR1 and CDR2 (germline): MNHNS, SASEGT. The CDR3 is CASSALGTATYEQYF. CDR3 DNA sequence: TGTGCCAGCAGTGCCCTCGGGACCGCGACCTACGAGCAGTACTTC.

This clonotype has a handful of counts. V gene TRBV11-3 combines with J gene TRBJ1-2; possibly TRBD1 for D (6 bases). The germline V gene encodes CDR1 SGHNT and CDR2 YENEEA. This CDR3 comprises 15 residues. Trimming left V 0 bases short and J 3 bases short, with 11 bases between. The chain's CDR3 is CASSLDRTGYYGYTF. In nucleotides, the CDR3 is TGTGCCAGCAGCTTAGATCGAACAGGGTACTATGGCTACACCTTC.

This chain uses TRBV12-3 or TRBV12-4 with TRBJ2-4; D perhaps matches TRBD2 (6 bases). The DNA end favors TRBJ2-7, so the J call may be wrong. The CDR3 covers 16 residues. In DNA, the CDR3 is TGTGCCAGCAGTCGGGCGAGCGGGCCTACGTTCTACGAGCAGTACTTC. Protein product: CASSRASGPTFYEQYF.

The chain is built from TRBV19 and TRBJ1-2, with D hard to call. From germline, CDR1 is LNHDA and CDR2 SQIVND (reference sequence). This CDR3 has 12 residues. V lost 5 bases and J 4 bases, leaving 8 bases between the germline ends. CDR3 DNA sequence: TGTGCCAGTAGTGACCTCCTCTATGGCTACACCTTC. It yields the protein CASSDLLYGYTF.

This chain uses TRBV6-4 with TRBJ2-5, with TRBD2 matching 8 bases. With V trimmed by 8 bases and J by 5 bases, 16 bases remained unmatched. This CDR3 comprises 16 residues. The germline V gene has CDR1 MRHNA and CDR2 SNTAGT. CDR3 sequence reads: CASGSPKREPWETQYF. In DNA form, the CDR3 reads TGTGCCAGCGGCAGCCCAAAGCGGGAGCCGTGGGAGACCCAGTACTTC.

The V gene is TRBV2, the J gene TRBJ2-4; no firm D call. The J call is doubtful: the DNA matches TRBJ2-7 better. The CDR3 totals 14 residues. Germline CDR1 SNHLY, CDR2 FYNNEI. The CDR3 bases are TGTGCCAGCAGTGATAGGACGACGTACTACGAGCAGTACTTC. Translated: CASSDRTTYYEQYF.

The V and J genes are TRBV2 and TRBJ2-1; D is perhaps TRBD1 (6 bases). V was shortened by 5 bases and J by 4 bases, with 12 bases between the two germline ends. The CDR3 contains 14 residues. Germline V gene lookup returns CDR1 SNHLY and CDR2 FYNNEI. The CDR3 sequence is CASSRTVVYNEQFF. The CDR3 DNA is TGTGCCAGCAGTCGGACAGTCGTATACAATGAGCAGTTCTTC.

V is TRBV7-2 and J is TRBJ2-1; TRBD2 matches at 7 bases. Germline V CDR1 and CDR2: SGHTA, FQGNSA. The CDR3 loop spans 16 amino acids. J lost 6 bases, V lost 1 base, and 9 bases had no gene match. As DNA, the CDR3 is TGTGCCAGCAGCTTAGTGTCTAGCGGAGCCCCCAATGAGCAGTTCTTC. This translates into CASSLVSSGAPNEQFF.

This clonotype was counted between two and nine times. The rearrangement uses TRBV27 and TRBJ2-7; TRBD1 matches 11 bases. Losses at the gene ends were 8 bases for V and 3 bases for J; bases not matched to a gene: 3. CDR1 MNHEY and CDR2 SMNVEV come from the germline V gene (reference sequence). The CDR3 has 13 residues. The CDR3 here is CASGDRGFYEQYF. CDR3 bases: TGTGCCAGCGGGGACAGGGGGTTCTACGAGCAGTACTTC.

The genes are TRBV6-5 and TRBJ2-1; 10 positions agree with TRBD2. CDR1 is MNHEY and CDR2 is SVGAGI in the germline V gene. Losses at the gene ends were 0 bases for V and 5 bases for J; bases not matched to a gene: 7. This CDR3 spans 17 amino acids. CDR3 loop: CASSYSHGLAVNNEQFF. In DNA form, the CDR3 reads TGTGCCAGCAGTTACTCCCATGGACTAGCGGTTAACAATGAGCAGTTCTTC.

The V call is TRBV4-1, the J call TRBJ2-7; 7 nucleotides line up with TRBD2. CDR3 length: 15 residues. V trimming: 1 base; J trimming: 3 bases; junction bases outside the gene matches: 6. Germline V CDR1 and CDR2: MGHRA, YSYEKL. As DNA, the CDR3 is TGCGCCAGCAGCCAAGCTCATGGGGACTACTACGAGCAGTACTTC. Its protein is CASSQAHGDYYEQYF.

The rearrangement uses TRBV29-1 and TRBJ2-1; D is uncertain. The germline CDR1 and CDR2 sequences are SQVTM and ANQGSEA. The CDR3 is made up of 13 amino acids. V lost 4 bases and J 2 bases, leaving 9 bases between the germline ends. In DNA form, the CDR3 reads TGCAGCGTTGTAGGCAAAACCTACAATGAGCAGTTCTTC. This translates into CSVVGKTYNEQFF.

This clonotype showed up just a few times. The chain combines TRBV4-2 with TRBJ2-1, with TRBD2 matching 9 bases. J was trimmed by 8 bases and V by 2 bases; bases with no gene match: 16. CDR3 length equals 18 residues. Germline assignment: CDR1 LGHNA and CDR2 YNFKEQ. The DNA for the CDR3 is TGTGCCAGCAGCCAATTAAAAGCGGGACTAGCAGGATACTATGAGCAGTTCTTC. Protein product: CASSQLKAGLAGYYEQFF.

The chain combines TRBV12-3 or TRBV12-4 with TRBJ2-3; TRBD2 agrees at 13 bases. The J segment lost 2 bases and the V segment lost 3 bases, leaving 8 bases of the junction unmatched. The CDR3 runs 18 residues. The CDR3, as DNA: TGTGCCAGCAGTTTTGAGACTAGCGGGAGGCAGATCACAGATACGCAGTATTTT. This codes for CASSFETSGRQITDTQYF.

The chain uses TRBV7-2 and TRBJ2-4; either TRBD1 or TRBD2 may supply D (5 bases each). V was shortened by 5 bases and J by 2 bases, with 22 bases between the two germline ends. The CDR3 consists of 18 residues. Germline V gives CDR1 SGHTA, CDR2 FQGNSA. CDR3 in DNA: TGTGCCAGCAGCCTCGAGCCGGGGCGAAGGGTGACCAAAAACATTCAGTACTTC. This encodes CASSLEPGRRVTKNIQYF.

In this sample, this clonotype turned up once. The V and J genes are TRBV5-1 and TRBJ2-1; 11 bases map to TRBD2. The V and J ends lost 10 bases and 3 bases, in that order; junction bases with no gene match: 12. The CDR3 is 16 amino acids. Germline CDR1 and CDR2: SGHRS and YFSETQ. The CDR3 DNA reads as TGCGCCCCACTTCCGACTAGCGGGATGCACTACAATGAGCAGTTCTTC. As protein: CAPLPTSGMHYNEQFF.